The 5 T cell receptor beta chains below all came from one sample that was sequenced in a study of T cell responses to AZD1222 COVID-19 vaccine. Generated by immunoSEQ multiplex PCR, the TCRdb table keeps only in-frame clones and is missing some. The table shows over 70,000 clones, with more than 70% occurring only once. The material sequenced was peripheral blood, taken 28 days after the second AZD1222 dose. The receptor set was obtained from an adult who received the AZD1222 COVID-19 vaccine.

This clone showed up just a few times. The chain joins TRBV9 to TRBJ1-3; 9 nucleotides match TRBD1. J gave up 4 bases and V 4 bases, and 12 bases lay outside the gene matches. CDR1 and CDR2 from the germline V gene are SGDLS and YYNGEE. This CDR3 is 17 amino acids long. Written as DNA, the CDR3 is TGTGCCAGCAGCTTTACCACCGGACAGGGGCCGGGAAACACCATATATTTT. Residues: CASSFTTGQGPGNTIYF.

This clone was counted once. For the CDR3, the DNA is TGTGCCAGCAGTTACGGGCGGGGGGCCTATGAGCAGTTCTTC. Amino acids: CASSYGRGAYEQFF. The chain couples TRBV6-5 to TRBJ2-1; 8 bases map to TRBD2. The CDR3 is 14 amino acids. The ends lost 2 bases at V and 8 bases at J; junction bases unmatched: 5. CDR1 and CDR2 from the germline V gene are MNHEY and SVGAGI.

V usage is TRBV28 and J usage is TRBJ1-1; D not certain. Per the germline V gene, CDR1 is MDHEN and CDR2 is SYDVKM. V was pared by 5 bases and J by 1 base, with 14 bases between. CDR3 length: 15 amino acids. The CDR3 loop is CASSHQTFPNTEAFF. CDR3 DNA: TGTGCCAGCAGTCATCAGACATTCCCGAACACTGAAGCTTTCTTT. Combining the CDR3 with reference TRBV28 and TRBJ1-1 gives the whole variable domain DVKVTQSSRYLVKRTGEKVFLECVQDMDHENMFWYRQDPGLGLRLIYFSYDVKMKEKGDIPEGYSVSREKKERFSLILESASTNQTSMYLCASSHQTFPNTEAFFGQGTRLTVV.

The CDR3 DNA reads as TGTGCCAGCAGAAGAGACAACTCCTACGAGCAGTACGTC. It translates to CASRRDNSYEQYV. This chain connects TRBV5-6 to TRBJ2-7; D is ambiguous. Germline V gives CDR1 SGHDT, CDR2 YYEEEE. The CDR3 spans 13 residues. Trimming took off 5 bases at V and 0 bases at J, with 9 bases between the two ends.

V and J are TRBV27 and TRBJ1-1, with 7 nucleotides matching TRBD1. The junction had 8 bases not matched to a gene; V was cut back by 7 bases and J by 3 bases. CDR3 size: 14 residues. Per the germline V gene, CDR1 is MNHEY and CDR2 is SMNVEV (reference sequence). The CDR3: CASTNRGSHTEAFF. CDR3 DNA: TGTGCCAGCACAAACAGGGGTAGTCACACTGAAGCTTTCTTT.